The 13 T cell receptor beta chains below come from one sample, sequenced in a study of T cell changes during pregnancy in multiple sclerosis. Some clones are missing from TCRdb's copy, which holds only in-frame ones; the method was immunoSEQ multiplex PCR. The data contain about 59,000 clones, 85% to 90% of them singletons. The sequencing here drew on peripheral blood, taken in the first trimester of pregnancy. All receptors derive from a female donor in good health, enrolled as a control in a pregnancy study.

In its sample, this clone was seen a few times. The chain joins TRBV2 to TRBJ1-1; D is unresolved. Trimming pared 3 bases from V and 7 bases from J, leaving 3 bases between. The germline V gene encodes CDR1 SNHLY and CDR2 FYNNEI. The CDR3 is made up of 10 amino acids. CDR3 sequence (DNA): TGTGCCAGCAGTGACAGTGAAGCTTTCTTT. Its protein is CASSDSEAFF.

CDR3 sequence (DNA): TGCGCCAGCAGCCGGGGGGACAGGAATAATGAAAAACTGTTTTTT. The encoded protein is CASSRGDRNNEKLFF. The chain recombines TRBV4-1 with TRBJ1-4, with 8 bases matching TRBD1. V lost 4 bases and J lost 4; bases outside the gene matches: 5. Germline V gene data show CDR1 as MGHRA and CDR2 as YSYEKL. The length of the CDR3 is 15 residues.

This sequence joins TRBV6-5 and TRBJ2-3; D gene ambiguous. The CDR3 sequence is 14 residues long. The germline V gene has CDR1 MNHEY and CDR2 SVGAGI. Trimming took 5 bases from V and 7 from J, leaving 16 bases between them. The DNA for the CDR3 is TGTGCCAGCAGTCCCCGTTCTTTGAGTCATACGCAGTATTTT. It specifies CASSPRSLSHTQYF.

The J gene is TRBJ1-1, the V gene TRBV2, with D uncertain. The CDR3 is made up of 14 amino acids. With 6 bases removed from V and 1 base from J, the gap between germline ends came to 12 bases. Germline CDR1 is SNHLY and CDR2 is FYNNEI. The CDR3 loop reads CASRGRASNTEAFF. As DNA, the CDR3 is TGTGCCAGCAGGGGCCGCGCCTCGAACACTGAAGCTTTCTTT.

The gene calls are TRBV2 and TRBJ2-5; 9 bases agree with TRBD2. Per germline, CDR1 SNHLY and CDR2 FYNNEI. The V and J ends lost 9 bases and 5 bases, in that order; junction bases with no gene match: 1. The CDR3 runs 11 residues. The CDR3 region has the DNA TGTGCCAGGCGGGAGGGGGAGACCCAGTACTTC. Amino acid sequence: CARREGETQYF.

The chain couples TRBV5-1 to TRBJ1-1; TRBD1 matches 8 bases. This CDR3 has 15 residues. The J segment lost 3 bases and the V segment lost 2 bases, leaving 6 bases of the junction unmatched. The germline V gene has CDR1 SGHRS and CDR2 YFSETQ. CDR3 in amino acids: CASSLGQGKDTEAFF. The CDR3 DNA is TGCGCCAGCAGCTTAGGACAGGGTAAAGACACTGAAGCTTTCTTT.

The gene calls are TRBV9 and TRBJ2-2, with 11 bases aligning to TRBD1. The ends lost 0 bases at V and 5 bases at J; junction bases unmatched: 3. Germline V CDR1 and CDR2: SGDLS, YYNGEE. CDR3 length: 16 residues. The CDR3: CASSVGGQGATGELFF. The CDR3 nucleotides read TGTGCCAGCAGCGTAGGAGGACAGGGGGCTACCGGGGAGCTGTTTTTT.

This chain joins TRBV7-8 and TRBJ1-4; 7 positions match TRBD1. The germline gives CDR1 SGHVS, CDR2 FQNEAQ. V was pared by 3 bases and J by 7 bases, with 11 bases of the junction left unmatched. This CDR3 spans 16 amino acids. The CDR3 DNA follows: TGTGCCAGCAGCTTCCGAGCGACAGGGCAACGTGAAAAACTGTTTTTT. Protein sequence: CASSFRATGQREKLFF. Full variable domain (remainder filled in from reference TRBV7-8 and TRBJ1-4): GAGVSQSPRYKVAKRGQDVALRCDPISGHVSLFWYQQALGQGPEFLTYFQNEAQLDKSGLPSDRFFAERPEGSVSTLKIQRTQQEDSAVYLCASSFRATGQREKLFFGSGTQLSVL.

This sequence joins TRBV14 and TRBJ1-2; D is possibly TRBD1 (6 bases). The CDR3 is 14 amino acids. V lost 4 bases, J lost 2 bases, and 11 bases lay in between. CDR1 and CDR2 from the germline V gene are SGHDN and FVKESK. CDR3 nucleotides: TGTGCCAGCAGCCGAGACAGGTCCAACTATGGCTACACCTTC. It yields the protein CASSRDRSNYGYTF.

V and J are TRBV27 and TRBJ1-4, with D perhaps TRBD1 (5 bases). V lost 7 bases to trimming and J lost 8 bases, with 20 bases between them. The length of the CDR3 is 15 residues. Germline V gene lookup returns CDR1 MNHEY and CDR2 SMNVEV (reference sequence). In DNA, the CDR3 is TGTGCCAGCACTAAATTGGGGGGATTGAGAGAAAAACTGTTTTTT. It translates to CASTKLGGLREKLFF.

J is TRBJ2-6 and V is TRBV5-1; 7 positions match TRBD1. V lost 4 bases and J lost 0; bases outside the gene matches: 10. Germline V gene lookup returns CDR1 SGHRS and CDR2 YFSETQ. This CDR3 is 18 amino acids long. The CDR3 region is CASSPGTAYSSGANVLTF. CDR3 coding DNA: TGCGCCAGCAGCCCAGGGACAGCCTACTCCTCTGGGGCCAACGTCCTGACTTTC.

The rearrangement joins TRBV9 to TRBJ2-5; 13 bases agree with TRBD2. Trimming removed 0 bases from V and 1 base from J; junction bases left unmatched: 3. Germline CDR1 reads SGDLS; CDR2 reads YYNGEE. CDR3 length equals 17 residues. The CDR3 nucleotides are TGTGCCAGCAGCGTAGGGCGACTAGCGGGGGGCCAAGAGACCCAGTACTTC. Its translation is CASSVGRLAGGQETQYF.

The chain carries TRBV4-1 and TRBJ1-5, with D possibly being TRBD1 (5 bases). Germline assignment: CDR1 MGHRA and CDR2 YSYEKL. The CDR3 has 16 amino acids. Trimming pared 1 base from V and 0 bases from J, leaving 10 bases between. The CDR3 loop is CASSQATGDSNQPQHF. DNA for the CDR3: TGCGCCAGCAGCCAAGCCACAGGTGATAGCAATCAGCCCCAGCATTTT.